These T cell receptor beta chains were read from a single sample in a study of shared clonotypes between healthy human individuals. The protocol was immunoSEQ multiplex PCR, while the TCRdb copy is restricted to in-frame clones and leaves out a portion. This sample has around 1.1 million clones, with 70% to 80% found just once. Sequencing input: memory CD4+ T cells from PBMCs. These receptors originate from a young man in good health. Some clones in this sample may be carry-over from other donors' samples. The CDR3 runs from the conserved cysteine through the conserved F or W. Each record gives: V gene, D gene, J gene, clone size, CDR3 DNA, CDR3 protein. The D gene is left open where the match is weak. Clone size, where shown, is once, few, many, or a class for clones that have expanded.

TRBV7-9	TRBD1	TRBJ1-3	NA	TGTGCCAGCAGCTCGGGACAGGGGGAAGGAAACACCATATATTTT	CASSSGQGEGNTIYF
TRBV19	NA	TRBJ2-7	NA	TGTGCCAGTAGTGAAACAGGACAAGCCTACGAGCAGTACTTC	CASSETGQAYEQYF
TRBV19	NA	TRBJ1-3	NA	TGTGCCAGTAGCCGTACAGACTCTGGAAACACCATATATTTT	CASSRTDSGNTIYF
TRBV30	NA	TRBJ1-1	few	TGTGCCTGGAGTGTACCAGGGCGTGGAGGAGAAGCTTTCTTT	CAWSVPGRGGEAFF
TRBV6-6	NA	TRBJ1-1	NA	TGTGCCAGCTGGAACAGTCGGGCTGAAGCTTTCTTT	CASWNSRAEAFF
TRBV25-1	NA	TRBJ1-5	NA	TGTGCCAGCAGTGCTGGCAATAGCAATCAGCCCCAGCATTTT	CASSAGNSNQPQHF
TRBV6-5	TRBD1	TRBJ2-7	NA	TGTGCCAGCAGTTACCAAGGGACAGGGAGTGCCTACGAGCAGTACTTC	CASSYQGTGSAYEQYF
TRBV7-7	NA	TRBJ1-1	NA	TGTGCCAGCAGCCCGGCCCGTGAACGGGGGTTTACTGAAGCTTTCTTT	CASSPARERGFTEAFF
TRBV19	NA	TRBJ2-2	NA	TGTGCCAGTACCAGAGACGGTGGGACACCGACCGGGGAGCTGTTTTTT	CASTRDGGTPTGELFF
TRBV4-1	NA	TRBJ2-6	NA	TGCGCCAGCAGCCGAAATGCCGGTCAGCGTACTGGGGCCAACGTCCTGACTTTC	CASSRNAGQRTGANVLTF
TRBV18	NA	TRBJ1-2	NA	TGTGCCAGCTCACCACCGGGTATTAACTATGGCTACACCTTC	CASSPPGINYGYTF
TRBV28	NA	TRBJ2-1	NA	TGTGCCAGCAACCGAGTAAGGGGAAGTGGGGATGAGCAGTTCTTC	CASNRVRGSGDEQFF
TRBV29-1	NA	TRBJ2-7	NA	TGCAGCGTCCTACTTCCCAGGAAGGCATACGAGCAGTACTTC	CSVLLPRKAYEQYF
TRBV27	TRBD2	TRBJ2-3	few	TGTGCCAGCAGTTTATTCCTAGCGGGAGATATAGATACGCAGTATTTT	CASSLFLAGDIDTQYF
TRBV29-1	NA	TRBJ1-1	NA	TGCAGCGTTGTTACGGGGGCTGGGACTGAAGCTTTCTTT	CSVVTGAGTEAFF
TRBV2	NA	TRBJ1-5	NA	TGTGCCAGCAGTGGGCGAGGTGGACCTGAGGCCAATCAGCCCCAGCATTTT	CASSGRGGPEANQPQHF
TRBV5-5	TRBD1	TRBJ1-4	once	TGTGCCAGCAGCGGGAAGAACACAGGGGATGAAAAACTGTTTTTT	CASSGKNTGDEKLFF
TRBV29-1	NA	TRBJ2-5	NA	TGCAGCGCCTCGGACCCCGGAGAGACCCAGTACTTC	CSASDPGETQYF
TRBV4-3	NA	TRBJ2-1	NA	TGCGCCAGCAGCCAAGGTGGTAGCGTCAATGAGCAGTTCTTC	CASSQGGSVNEQFF
TRBV29-1	TRBD1	TRBJ1-4	NA	TGCAGCGTGAGGGGAAGCGACAGGGGGCGCGATGAAAAACTGTTTTTT	CSVRGSDRGRDEKLFF
TRBV9	NA	TRBJ1-1	many	TGTGCCAGCAGCGAAGGGGTATGGAACACTGAAGCTTTCTTT	CASSEGVWNTEAFF
TRBV7-8	NA	TRBJ1-5	NA	TGTGCCAGCAGCTTAGGGGACACCATACAGCCCCAGCATTTT	CASSLGDTIQPQHF
TRBV5-1	NA	TRBJ2-1	NA	TGCGCCAGCAGCAGACTCCCGACCAATGAGCAGTTCTTC	CASSRLPTNEQFF
TRBV2	TRBD2	TRBJ2-3	NA	TGTGCCAGCAAAGGGACTAGCGGCACAGATACGCAGTATTTT	CASKGTSGTDTQYF
TRBV28	TRBD2	TRBJ2-1	NA	TGTGCCAGCAGTCAGACTAGCGCGCCCTACAATGAGCAGTTCTTC	CASSQTSAPYNEQFF
TRBV11-2	NA	TRBJ2-3	NA	TGTGCCAGCAGCTTAGATATGAGTTCGGTGGATACGCAGTATTTT	CASSLDMSSVDTQYF
TRBV18	NA	TRBJ2-5	many	TGTGCCAGCTCACCACGGGAAGCTTCAGGAGAGACCCAGTACTTC	CASSPREASGETQYF
TRBV5-6	NA	TRBJ1-4	NA	TGTGCCAGCAGCTTCTCGACATTCCAGGATGAAAAACTGTTTTTT	CASSFSTFQDEKLFF
TRBV28	NA	TRBJ2-5	NA	TGTGCCAGCAGTTTATTGGACCCCCTTGGGGTGACCCAGTACTTC	CASSLLDPLGVTQYF
TRBV7-9	TRBD1	TRBJ1-4	once	TGTGCCAGCAGCTTATCGCAGGGACAGGGTAAACTGTTTTTT	CASSLSQGQGKLFF
TRBV7-2	NA	TRBJ2-3	NA	TGTGCCAGCAGCCGATTCGGGGGCGGGACAGATACGCAGTATTTT	CASSRFGGGTDTQYF
TRBV2	NA	TRBJ1-2	NA	TGTGCCAGTCAAGAAGCTGCAGGGAGCGGCTACACCTTC	CASQEAAGSGYTF
TRBV5-1	NA	TRBJ2-3	few	TGCGCCAGCAGCCCCGGACGTAACAACGCAGATACGCAGTATTTT	CASSPGRNNADTQYF
TRBV6-6	NA	TRBJ2-7	NA	TGTGCCAGCAGTCCCGCGGCGAGCTCCTACGAGCAGTACTTC	CASSPAASSYEQYF
TRBV29-1	NA	TRBJ1-2	few	TGCAGCGGGGGCCCGGGGCCAGGCCCTAGGGGTTATGGCTACACCTTC	CSGGPGPGPRGYGYTF
TRBV28	NA	TRBJ2-1	NA	TGTGCCAGCAGTTTGTTGCGGGATTACAATGAGCAGTTCTTC	CASSLLRDYNEQFF
TRBV28	NA	TRBJ1-3	NA	TGTGCCAGCAGTATGACAGGAAACACCATATATTTT	CASSMTGNTIYF
TRBV11-2	NA	TRBJ2-1	NA	TGTGCCAGCAGCTTAGGGGGCTTAGACAATGAGCAGTTCTTC	CASSLGGLDNEQFF
TRBV7-2	TRBD2	TRBJ2-5	NA	TGTGCCAGCAGCTTAGCGAGGACTAGAGGGCAAGAGACCCAGTACTTC	CASSLARTRGQETQYF
TRBV4-1	NA	TRBJ2-7	NA	TGCGCCAGCAGCCAAGATAGCGGAACCTACGAGCAGTACTTC	CASSQDSGTYEQYF
TRBV30	NA	TRBJ1-1	NA	TGTGCCTGGACCAGGCTCATGAACACTGAAGCTTTCTTT	CAWTRLMNTEAFF
TRBV5-1	NA	TRBJ1-1	NA	TGCGCCAGCAGCGGGGAGTTGAACACTGAAGCTTTCTTT	CASSGELNTEAFF